This passage covers 27 T cell receptor beta chains from one sample sequenced in a study of blood T cell repertoires in COVID-19 (dated by TCRdb to the early 2020s). The receptor library was made with the immunoSEQ multiplex PCR assay. Entries here come from immuneACCESS through TCRdb and include only in-frame sequences with V and J called. Some clones fail to appear in such tables; in the studies checked, an unresolved V gene covers under half of the shortfall, and the cause of the remainder is unknown. The sample table records roughly 270,000 clones; roughly 88% of these occur just once. The biggest ten clones account for about 8.6% of the sample. The specimen sequenced was peripheral blood. The receptors here all came from a young man with active or convalescent COVID-19.

CDR3 bases: TGTGCTAGTGGTCGTGGGACTAGCGGGGATGAGCAGTTCTTC. Translation: CASGRGTSGDEQFF. V gene TRBV12-5 combines with J gene TRBJ2-1, with TRBD2 identical over 13 bases. The CDR3 consists of 14 residues. In germline, CDR1 is LGHNT, CDR2 FRNRAP. V lost 5 bases, J lost 8 bases, and 3 bases stayed unmatched. Full variable domain (missing parts from reference TRBV12-5 and TRBJ2-1): DARVTQTPRHKVTEMGQEVTMRCQPILGHNTVFWYRQTMMQGLELLAYFRNRAPLDDSGMPKDRFSAEMPDATLATLKIQPSEPRDSAVYFCASGRGTSGDEQFFGPGTRLTVL.

The V gene is TRBV19, the J gene TRBJ1-5; a weak D match, TRBD1 (6 bases). The CDR3 is 15 residues long. Germline assignment: CDR1 LNHDA and CDR2 SQIVND (reference sequence). The V gene lost 4 bases and the J gene lost 4 bases, with 14 bases spanning the gap. The CDR3 sequence is CASSRAGAMNQPQHF. The CDR3 region has the DNA TGTGCCAGTAGTAGGGCAGGGGCGATGAATCAGCCCCAGCATTTT.

The V call is TRBV10-1, the J call TRBJ2-3; 8 nucleotides agree with TRBD2. Germline values: CDR1 WNHNN, CDR2 SYGVQD (reference sequence). J gave up 6 bases and V 7 bases, and 15 bases lay outside the gene matches. This CDR3 has 16 amino acids. CDR3 residues: CASTPRYSGASDTQYF. CDR3 DNA: TGCGCCAGCACCCCCCGGTATAGCGGGGCCTCGGATACGCAGTATTTT.

Here the CDR3 reads CASSLDRKNEKLFF. CDR3 nucleotide sequence: TGTGCCAGCAGCCTTGACAGGAAGAATGAAAAACTGTTTTTT. The rearrangement joins TRBV14 to TRBJ1-4; a weak D match, TRBD1 (6 bases). V was cut by 4 bases and J by 5 bases, with 11 bases left in between. The CDR3 contains 14 residues. CDR1 is SGHDN, CDR2 FVKESK, per germline.

A word on this clone: Other DNA sequences in this specimen translate into the identical CDR3. The chain uses TRBV2 and TRBJ2-3; tentative D call: TRBD2 (7 bases). V was shortened by 3 bases and J by 0 bases, with 10 bases between the two germline ends. Germline V gene sequence: CDR1 SNHLY, CDR2 FYNNEI. This CDR3 contains 15 residues. CDR3 sequence (DNA): TGTGCCAGCAGTGATGGGGGGGGCAGCACAGATACGCAGTATTTT. Translated, it gives CASSDGGGSTDTQYF.

The rearrangement links TRBV5-1 to TRBJ1-2; D is possibly TRBD1 (6 bases). Germline assignment: CDR1 SGHRS and CDR2 YFSETQ. The V end lost 4 bases, the J end lost 2 bases, and 18 bases lay between the germline ends. CDR3 length: 16 residues. The CDR3 here is CASSVGSLGANYGYTF. The CDR3 DNA reads as TGCGCCAGCAGCGTAGGCAGTTTGGGGGCGAACTATGGCTACACCTTC.

This sequence joins TRBV13 and TRBJ1-4; D not resolved. Germline CDR1 reads PRHDT; CDR2 reads FYEKMQ (reference sequence). This CDR3 is built from 15 residues. The V and J ends lost 0 bases and 6 bases respectively, with 11 bases between them. The chain's CDR3 is CASSLGDRLDEKLFF. The CDR3 nucleotides are TGTGCCAGCAGCTTAGGCGACCGACTGGATGAAAAACTGTTTTTT.

This clone was counted a single time. J is TRBJ1-5 and V is TRBV29-1; D is possibly TRBD1 (6 bases). This CDR3 spans 11 amino acids. The germline V gene has CDR1 SQVTM and CDR2 ANQGSEA. The CDR3 loop is CRYREFQPQHF. CDR3 sequence (DNA): TGCAGATACAGGGAATTTCAGCCCCAGCATTTT.

The chain uses TRBV15 and TRBJ2-1; tentative D call: TRBD1 (6 bases). V was clipped by 4 bases and J by 8 bases, with 15 bases between them. This CDR3 region has 14 residues. The V gene's germline CDR1 is LNHNV and CDR2 YYDKDF (reference sequence). The CDR3 region is CATSIYQGPDEQFF. CDR3 sequence (DNA): TGTGCCACCAGCATTTATCAGGGGCCGGATGAGCAGTTCTTC.

The rearrangement links TRBV12-3 or TRBV12-4 to TRBJ2-7; D remains ambiguous. CDR3 length: 12 residues. V lost 3 bases and J 2 bases, leaving 5 bases between the germline ends. As DNA, the CDR3 is TGTGCCAGCAGTTTCTCCCCCTACGAGCAGTACTTC. Translating gives CASSFSPYEQYF.

The rearrangement joins TRBV27 to TRBJ1-1; 7 bases line up with TRBD1. This CDR3 is built from 17 residues. Germline loops: CDR1 MNHEY, CDR2 SMNVEV (reference sequence). V trimming: 4 bases; J trimming: 0 bases; junction bases outside the gene matches: 11. Here the CDR3 reads CASSSRDRGILNTEAFF. The DNA of the CDR3 is TGTGCCAGCAGTTCACGGGACAGAGGAATTCTGAACACTGAAGCTTTCTTT.

V gene TRBV7-9 combines with J gene TRBJ1-2, with unresolved D. The CDR3 covers 16 residues. The V end lost 2 bases, the J end lost 1 base, and 14 bases lay between the germline ends. Germline CDR1 SEHNR, CDR2 FQNEAQ (reference sequence). CDR3 in amino acids: CASSLNSGTFNYGYTF. In DNA, the CDR3 is TGTGCCAGCAGCTTAAATTCGGGAACCTTTAACTATGGCTACACCTTC.

The chain links TRBV3-1 (or the pseudogene TRBV3-2) to TRBJ2-7; maybe TRBD1 (5 bases). The germline V and J ends were trimmed by 4 bases and 0 bases, with 10 bases remaining between them. The CDR3 contains 14 residues. Per germline, CDR1 LGHDT and CDR2 YNNKEL (reference sequence). The CDR3 DNA is TGTGCCAGCAGCCCGACAGAGATCTCCTACGAGCAGTACTTC. This encodes CASSPTEISYEQYF.

The J gene is TRBJ1-2, the V gene TRBV19, with D perhaps TRBD1 (5 bases). Germline CDR1 is LNHDA and CDR2 is SQIVND (reference sequence). The V end lost 4 bases, the J end lost 4 bases, and 13 bases lay between the germline ends. CDR3 size: 14 residues. CDR3 sequence reads: CASSNTRQTYGYTF. The CDR3 DNA follows: TGTGCCAGTAGTAACACTCGACAGACCTATGGCTACACCTTC. The whole variable domain, filled in from reference TRBV19 and TRBJ1-2, reads DGGITQSPKYLFRKEGQNVTLSCEQNLNHDAMYWYRQDPGQGLRLIYYSQIVNDFQKGDIAEGYSVSREKKESFPLTVTSAQKNPTAFYLCASSNTRQTYGYTFGSGTRLTVV.

The chain recombines TRBV7-8 with TRBJ2-7; possible D gene TRBD1, 6 bases. Germline V CDR1 and CDR2: SGHVS, FQNEAQ. This CDR3 has 14 residues. Trimming took off 5 bases at V and 4 bases at J, with 15 bases between the two ends. The CDR3 DNA reads as TGTGCCAGCAGCCCCTACAGGGTAGGGTACGAGCAGTACTTC. Translating gives CASSPYRVGYEQYF.

The V call is TRBV6-2 or TRBV6-3, the J call TRBJ1-2, with a weak D call TRBD1 (6 bases). Looked up from germline, CDR1 is MNHEY and CDR2 is SVGEGT. The CDR3 loop spans 14 amino acids. Deletions cut 0 bases from V and 4 bases from J, with 9 bases between. The CDR3 region is CASSYSDRFYGYTF. In DNA form, the CDR3 reads TGTGCCAGCAGTTACTCGGACAGATTCTATGGCTACACCTTC.

This rearrangement joins TRBV5-6 to TRBJ1-5; D ambiguous. The CDR3 runs 18 residues. Trimming pared 4 bases from V and 0 bases from J, leaving 20 bases between. The germline CDR1 and CDR2 sequences are SGHDT and YYEEEE. This chain's CDR3 is CASSQTLRGVLSNQPQHF. CDR3 nucleotides: TGTGCCAGCAGCCAGACTCTACGCGGAGTTCTTAGCAATCAGCCCCAGCATTTT. The complete variable domain, with remaining parts taken from reference TRBV5-6 and TRBJ1-5, reads DAGVTQSPTHLIKTRGQQVTLRCSPKSGHDTVSWYQQALGQGPQFIFQYYEEEERQRGNFPDRFSGHQFPNYSSELNVNALLLGDSALYLCASSQTLRGVLSNQPQHFGDGTRLSIL.

The chain is built from TRBV4-2 and TRBJ1-5, with D perhaps matching TRBD1 (5 bases). The V gene's germline CDR1 is LGHNA and CDR2 YNFKEQ. There are 16 residues in the CDR3. Trimming took off 0 bases at V and 7 bases at J, with 16 bases between the two ends. The CDR3 sequence is CASSQDKIGARQPQHF. CDR3 nucleotides: TGTGCCAGCAGCCAAGATAAGATAGGGGCGAGGCAGCCCCAGCATTTT.

The chain recombines TRBV7-9 with TRBJ2-5, with TRBD2 matching over 12 bases. The CDR3 spans 17 residues. J lost 2 bases, V lost 2 bases, and 6 bases had no gene match. CDR1 and CDR2 from the germline V gene are SEHNR and FQNEAQ (reference sequence). DNA for the CDR3: TGTGCCAGCAGCTTAACCGGACTAGCGGGGAAACAAGAGACCCAGTACTTC. It translates to CASSLTGLAGKQETQYF.

The chain couples TRBV29-1 to TRBJ2-5; 11 bases are shared with TRBD2. Per the germline V gene, CDR1 is SQVTM and CDR2 is ANQGSEA. The CDR3 spans 16 residues. J was trimmed by 5 bases and V by 5 bases; bases with no gene match: 13. CDR3 protein: CSVPQIIAGGQETQYF. The CDR3 DNA follows: TGCAGCGTTCCACAAATAATAGCGGGGGGGCAGGAGACCCAGTACTTC.

V is TRBV9 and J is TRBJ1-1; no clear D gene. CDR3 length equals 11 residues. Germline-derived CDR1 and CDR2 are SGDLS and YYNGEE. Trimming shortened V by 3 bases and J by 4 bases, and 4 bases separated the two germline ends. The CDR3 loop reads CASSAGTEAFF. The CDR3 coding sequence is TGTGCCAGCAGCGCAGGCACTGAAGCTTTCTTT.

This sequence joins TRBV19 and TRBJ1-2; no clear D. Trimming left V 4 bases short and J 3 bases short, with 12 bases between. This CDR3 region has 14 residues. CDR1 LNHDA and CDR2 SQIVND come from the germline V gene (reference sequence). The chain's CDR3 is CASSSLERYYGYTF. CDR3 nucleotide sequence: TGTGCCAGTAGTAGCTTAGAGCGGTACTATGGCTACACCTTC.

This rearrangement joins TRBV5-4 to TRBJ2-1; possible D gene TRBD1, 6 bases. The CDR3 length is 13 residues. Germline loops: CDR1 SGHNT, CDR2 YYREEE (reference sequence). V was clipped by 1 base and J by 4 bases, with 6 bases between them. The CDR3 bases are TGTGCCAGCAGCTTGCAGGGGTACAATGAGCAGTTCTTC. It codes for CASSLQGYNEQFF.

This chain connects TRBV29-1 to TRBJ2-2, with a possible D match to TRBD2 (5 bases). CDR3 length: 13 amino acids. V dropped 3 bases and J dropped 2 bases, with 7 bases sitting between them. Germline V gene lookup returns CDR1 SQVTM and CDR2 ANQGSEA. The CDR3 protein is CSVDEGNTGELFF. The DNA of the CDR3 is TGCAGCGTTGACGAGGGAAACACCGGGGAGCTGTTTTTT.

This chain connects TRBV18 to TRBJ1-6, with D perhaps matching TRBD1 (6 bases). This CDR3 comprises 15 residues. Germline V gene data show CDR1 as KGHSH and CDR2 as LQKENI. V gave up 3 bases and J gave up 8 bases, with 14 bases separating them. The CDR3 here is CASSPTGFGDSPLHF. In DNA form, the CDR3 reads TGTGCCAGCTCACCTACAGGGTTCGGGGATTCACCCCTCCACTTT.

The V gene is TRBV6-5, the J gene TRBJ2-7, with TRBD1 matching 9 bases. The CDR3 extends over 15 amino acids. Germline V gene data show CDR1 as MNHEY and CDR2 as SVGAGI. V lost 6 bases and J lost 5; bases outside the gene matches: 11. The CDR3 region is CASRPPGQGVDEQYF. For the CDR3, the DNA is TGTGCCAGCAGACCCCCGGGACAGGGCGTCGACGAGCAGTACTTC.

This clone appeared a single time. The V gene is TRBV7-5, the J gene TRBJ1-3; the D call of TRBD1 is as the table states it, not checked on the DNA. TRBV7-5 is given as a pseudogene. The CDR3 spans 21 residues. CDR3 protein: CARSLTSRTEGAEGSGNTIYF. CDR3 in DNA: TGTGCCAGAAGCTTAACGTCCCGGACGGAGGGGGCAGAGGGATCTGGAAACACCATATATTTT.